The 24 T cell receptor beta chains in this list originate from one sample, sequenced in a study of shared clonotypes between healthy human individuals. The protocol was immunoSEQ multiplex PCR, while the TCRdb copy is restricted to in-frame clones and leaves out a portion. The sample has 2,500,000 or so clones, around 94% seen once. Material for sequencing was naive CD4+ T cells sorted from blood. Subset of the sample: CD45RA+ positively selected. The receptor source for this set is a man younger than 35 in good health.

As concerns this clone: The sample holds other DNA sequences that translate to the same CDR3. The chain couples TRBV5-6 to TRBJ1-1; D gene ambiguous. Trimming removed 0 bases from V and 2 bases from J, with 5 bases in between. The germline V gene encodes CDR1 SGHDT and CDR2 YYEEEE. CDR3 length: 13 amino acids. CDR3 nucleotides: TGTGCCAGCAGCTTGGTACTTAACACTGAAGCTTTCTTT. Amino acid sequence: CASSLVLNTEAFF.

The chain has TRBV10-3 and TRBJ1-4; 12 nucleotides agree with TRBD1. The J segment lost 7 bases and the V segment lost 2 bases, leaving 5 bases of the junction unmatched. CDR3 length: 16 residues. Per germline, CDR1 ENHRY and CDR2 SYGVKD. CDR3 DNA: TGTGCCATCAGTGAGCCCCCGGGACAGGGGGCTGAAAAACTGTTTTTT. This gives the protein CAISEPPGQGAEKLFF.

This chain connects TRBV6-5 to TRBJ2-3; a weak D match, TRBD1 (5 bases). This CDR3 spans 13 amino acids. V lost 6 bases and J 5 bases, leaving 12 bases between the germline ends. Germline V gives CDR1 MNHEY, CDR2 SVGAGI. The CDR3 is CASSPKRGDTQYF. The DNA for the CDR3 is TGTGCCAGCAGCCCCAAAAGGGGAGATACGCAGTATTTT.

This chain connects TRBV10-3 to TRBJ1-4, with no clear D. Trimming stripped 0 bases from V and 8 bases from J, with 7 bases between. Germline lookup yields CDR1 ENHRY and CDR2 SYGVKD. This CDR3 comprises 13 residues. CDR3 in amino acids: CAISESEGEKLFF. In DNA, the CDR3 is TGTGCCATCAGTGAGTCCGAAGGGGAAAAACTGTTTTTT.

The genes are TRBV6-6 and TRBJ2-7; D remains ambiguous. This CDR3 spans 12 amino acids. Germline V gene sequence: CDR1 MNHNY, CDR2 SVGAGI (reference sequence). The V end lost 5 bases, the J end lost 7 bases, and 12 bases lay between the germline ends. The CDR3 sequence: CASSRDRREQYF. The CDR3 DNA reads TGTGCCAGCAGTCGCGACCGAAGGGAGCAGTACTTC.

The chain combines TRBV5-4 with TRBJ2-1; a possible D gene is TRBD2 (6 bases). Germline CDR1 and CDR2: SGHNT and YYREEE (reference sequence). The length of the CDR3 is 15 residues. V lost 0 bases and J 3 bases, leaving 10 bases between the germline ends. CDR3 sequence reads: CASSLAGVIYNEQFF. The CDR3 bases are TGTGCCAGCAGCTTGGCGGGGGTAATCTACAATGAGCAGTTCTTC.

For this clone: In the same sample, other DNA sequences code for this CDR3. The CDR3 nucleotides are TGTGCCAGCAGCTTAACTAGCGGGAGCTACGAGCAGTACTTC. This gives the protein CASSLTSGSYEQYF. This rearrangement joins TRBV7-2 to TRBJ2-7; 11 bases match TRBD2. Germline V gives CDR1 SGHTA, CDR2 FQGNSA. The CDR3 is made up of 14 amino acids. V lost 2 bases to trimming and J lost 3 bases; unmatched junction nucleotides: 0.

The chain employs TRBV5-4 and TRBJ2-1; maybe TRBD2 (6 bases). Deletions cut 4 bases from V and 4 bases from J, with 15 bases between. From germline, CDR1 is SGHNT and CDR2 YYREEE (reference sequence). CDR3 length equals 15 residues. The CDR3 coding sequence is TGTGCCAGCAGCCCTCGGGGAGGAGGATACAATGAGCAGTTCTTC. Translation: CASSPRGGGYNEQFF.

The chain uses TRBV11-2 and TRBJ2-7, with 8 bases identical to TRBD1. The germline gives CDR1 SGHAT, CDR2 FQNNGV. The CDR3 loop spans 16 amino acids. Trimming removed 1 base from V and 1 base from J; junction bases left unmatched: 6. The CDR3 region is CASSLAGQGFSYEQYF. In nucleotides, the CDR3 is TGTGCCAGCAGCTTAGCCGGACAGGGATTTTCCTACGAGCAGTACTTC.

This chain joins TRBV14 and TRBJ1-1; no firm D call. The CDR3 length is 18 residues. V shed 0 bases and J shed 5 bases, with 22 bases lying between them. Germline V CDR1 and CDR2: SGHDN, FVKESK. The CDR3 sequence is CASSQDRWEVGYRTEAFF. The CDR3 coding sequence is TGTGCCAGCAGCCAAGACAGGTGGGAAGTAGGGTATAGAACTGAAGCTTTCTTT.

The rearrangement uses TRBV19 and TRBJ2-2; D gene uncertain. The CDR3 spans 12 residues. Trimming removed 6 bases from V and 3 bases from J, with 5 bases in between. Germline V CDR1 and CDR2: LNHDA, SQIVND (reference sequence). CDR3 nucleotide sequence: TGTGCCAGTAGGGAACACACCGGGGAGCTGTTTTTT. The encoded protein is CASREHTGELFF.

This chain connects TRBV19 to TRBJ2-2, with TRBD2 as a possible D gene (5 bases). The CDR3 has 18 residues. Looked up from germline, CDR1 is LNHDA and CDR2 is SQIVND (reference sequence). The V end was cut by 0 bases, the J end by 1 base, with 15 bases between. CDR3 sequence (DNA): TGTGCCAGTAGTATAGATAGGGCTCGACGGGGGAACACCGGGGAGCTGTTTTTT. Its protein is CASSIDRARRGNTGELFF.

The gene calls are TRBV30 and TRBJ2-3; D is possibly TRBD2 (6 bases). The V and J ends lost 3 bases and 2 bases respectively, with 15 bases between them. CDR1 and CDR2 from the germline V gene are GTSNPN and SVGIG (reference sequence). This CDR3 spans 15 amino acids. CDR3 bases: TGTGCCTGGAGATCTATCGGCGGGGACACAGATACGCAGTATTTT. Translating it yields CAWRSIGGDTDTQYF.

This chain joins TRBV6-5 and TRBJ2-3; TRBD1 matches 11 bases. The CDR3 is 16 amino acids. The J segment lost 0 bases and the V segment lost 2 bases, leaving 1 base of the junction unmatched. Germline V gene lookup returns CDR1 MNHEY and CDR2 SVGAGI. CDR3 coding DNA: TGTGCCAGCAGTTACGGACAGGGGGCGAGCACAGATACGCAGTATTTT. This sequence encodes CASSYGQGASTDTQYF.

This clone was picked up one time. The rearrangement joins TRBV9 to TRBJ2-1, with TRBD2 identical over 7 bases. J was trimmed by 2 bases and V by 2 bases; bases with no gene match: 7. Germline CDR1 reads SGDLS; CDR2 reads YYNGEE. This CDR3 has 16 residues. CDR3 sequence: CASSVSSGETYNEQFF. Here the CDR3 DNA reads TGTGCCAGCAGCGTTTCTAGCGGAGAAACCTACAATGAGCAGTTCTTC.

V and J are TRBV5-1 and TRBJ2-2; D is uncertain. The CDR3 has 12 residues. Germline CDR1 SGHRS, CDR2 YFSETQ. The CDR3 sequence is CATQDLTGELFF. The CDR3, as DNA: TGCGCGACCCAGGACCTAACCGGGGAGCTGTTTTTT.

In this sample, this clone turned up a few times. The chain links TRBV6-5 to TRBJ1-5; TRBD1 is a possible D gene (5 bases). From germline, CDR1 is MNHEY and CDR2 SVGAGI. This CDR3 is 13 amino acids long. Trimming took 6 bases from V and 7 from J, leaving 13 bases between them. As DNA, the CDR3 is TGTGCCAGCAGCCAACTAAGGGGACAGCCCCAGCATTTT. It is translated as CASSQLRGQPQHF.

The rearrangement links TRBV6-5 to TRBJ1-6, with a weak D call TRBD1 (5 bases). The CDR3 runs 15 residues. Trimming cost V 3 bases and J 5 bases, with 11 bases left between them. The germline V gene encodes CDR1 MNHEY and CDR2 SVGAGI. The CDR3 DNA is TGTGCCAGCAGTTATGGGGGGGTGGATAATTCACCCCTCCACTTT. Amino acid sequence: CASSYGGVDNSPLHF.

CDR3 in amino acids: CAIREVGSPLHF. As DNA, the CDR3 is TGTGCCATCAGAGAGGTCGGCTCACCCCTCCACTTT. The chain has TRBV10-3 and TRBJ1-6, with no clear D. CDR3 length: 12 amino acids. Germline loops: CDR1 ENHRY, CDR2 SYGVKD. Trimming stripped 6 bases from V and 10 bases from J, with 10 bases between.

Turning to this clone: The identical CDR3 is also encoded by other nucleotide sequences in the sample. This chain links TRBV6-1 with TRBJ1-5; no definite D call. Germline V gene sequence: CDR1 MNHNS, CDR2 SASEGT. V gave up 5 bases and J gave up 1 base, with 3 bases separating them. CDR3 length equals 12 residues. The CDR3 coding sequence is TGTGCCAGCAGTCGAAGCAATCAGCCCCAGCATTTT. Translation gives CASSRSNQPQHF.

This chain links TRBV7-3 with TRBJ1-1; D is undetermined. Trimming cost V 3 bases and J 3 bases, with 8 bases left between them. CDR3 size: 13 residues. Per germline, CDR1 SGHTA and CDR2 FQGTGA. CDR3 residues: CASSFGPDTEAFF. In DNA form, the CDR3 reads TGTGCCAGCAGCTTTGGGCCAGACACTGAAGCTTTCTTT.

This clone came up a few times. The V call is TRBV6-5, the J call TRBJ2-2; the D is unclear. In germline, CDR1 is MNHEY, CDR2 SVGAGI. The CDR3 has 15 amino acids. V dropped 2 bases and J dropped 0 bases, with 7 bases sitting between them. The CDR3 DNA reads as TGTGCCAGCAGTTACGGACCTGCGAACACCGGGGAGCTGTTTTTT. Translated: CASSYGPANTGELFF.

The CDR3 coding sequence is TGTGCCAGCAGTTTTGGAGCGCTGAGCTCCTACAATGAGCAGTTCTTC. Translation gives CASSFGALSSYNEQFF. The chain employs TRBV28 and TRBJ2-1; D is unresolved. V gave up 3 bases and J gave up 0 bases, with 12 bases separating them. CDR3 length: 16 residues. Germline V CDR1 and CDR2: MDHEN, SYDVKM.

Here the CDR3 DNA reads TGTGCCAGCAGATCCGACAGGGACACCGGGGAGCTGTTTTTT. It specifies CASRSDRDTGELFF. The chain recombines TRBV7-9 with TRBJ2-2; the match to TRBD1 covers 7 bases. CDR3 length: 14 amino acids. The junction had 4 bases not matched to a gene; V was cut back by 6 bases and J by 3 bases. CDR1 is SEHNR and CDR2 is FQNEAQ in the germline V gene (reference sequence).